Listed here are 2 T cell receptor beta chains from one sample, sequenced in a study of ipilimumab plus nivolumab after autologous stem cell transplantation. Produced via immunoSEQ multiplex PCR; TCRdb's table is partial and in-frame only. The sample lists 2,500 to 3,500 clones; 76% were seen once. The sequences come from PBMCs, collected in a trial of ipilimumab plus nivolumab as post-transplant consolidation. These receptors all stem from a male donor with primary mediastinal lymphoma.

The chain combines TRBV30 with TRBJ2-2, with D uncertain. V lost 1 base, J lost 3 bases, and 6 bases lay in between. The CDR3 has 13 amino acids. From germline, CDR1 is GTSNPN and CDR2 SVGIG (reference sequence). As DNA, the CDR3 is TGTGCCTGGAGTGGCGCGGACACCGGGGAGCTGTTTTTT. Residues: CAWSGADTGELFF.

This chain connects TRBV5-1 to TRBJ2-6; the D is unclear. Germline CDR1 SGHRS, CDR2 YFSETQ. V lost 4 bases and J 3 bases, leaving 8 bases between the germline ends. The CDR3 contains 14 residues. The CDR3 sequence: CASSQGYGANVLTF. The CDR3 DNA is TGCGCCAGCAGCCAAGGGTATGGGGCCAACGTCCTGACTTTC.